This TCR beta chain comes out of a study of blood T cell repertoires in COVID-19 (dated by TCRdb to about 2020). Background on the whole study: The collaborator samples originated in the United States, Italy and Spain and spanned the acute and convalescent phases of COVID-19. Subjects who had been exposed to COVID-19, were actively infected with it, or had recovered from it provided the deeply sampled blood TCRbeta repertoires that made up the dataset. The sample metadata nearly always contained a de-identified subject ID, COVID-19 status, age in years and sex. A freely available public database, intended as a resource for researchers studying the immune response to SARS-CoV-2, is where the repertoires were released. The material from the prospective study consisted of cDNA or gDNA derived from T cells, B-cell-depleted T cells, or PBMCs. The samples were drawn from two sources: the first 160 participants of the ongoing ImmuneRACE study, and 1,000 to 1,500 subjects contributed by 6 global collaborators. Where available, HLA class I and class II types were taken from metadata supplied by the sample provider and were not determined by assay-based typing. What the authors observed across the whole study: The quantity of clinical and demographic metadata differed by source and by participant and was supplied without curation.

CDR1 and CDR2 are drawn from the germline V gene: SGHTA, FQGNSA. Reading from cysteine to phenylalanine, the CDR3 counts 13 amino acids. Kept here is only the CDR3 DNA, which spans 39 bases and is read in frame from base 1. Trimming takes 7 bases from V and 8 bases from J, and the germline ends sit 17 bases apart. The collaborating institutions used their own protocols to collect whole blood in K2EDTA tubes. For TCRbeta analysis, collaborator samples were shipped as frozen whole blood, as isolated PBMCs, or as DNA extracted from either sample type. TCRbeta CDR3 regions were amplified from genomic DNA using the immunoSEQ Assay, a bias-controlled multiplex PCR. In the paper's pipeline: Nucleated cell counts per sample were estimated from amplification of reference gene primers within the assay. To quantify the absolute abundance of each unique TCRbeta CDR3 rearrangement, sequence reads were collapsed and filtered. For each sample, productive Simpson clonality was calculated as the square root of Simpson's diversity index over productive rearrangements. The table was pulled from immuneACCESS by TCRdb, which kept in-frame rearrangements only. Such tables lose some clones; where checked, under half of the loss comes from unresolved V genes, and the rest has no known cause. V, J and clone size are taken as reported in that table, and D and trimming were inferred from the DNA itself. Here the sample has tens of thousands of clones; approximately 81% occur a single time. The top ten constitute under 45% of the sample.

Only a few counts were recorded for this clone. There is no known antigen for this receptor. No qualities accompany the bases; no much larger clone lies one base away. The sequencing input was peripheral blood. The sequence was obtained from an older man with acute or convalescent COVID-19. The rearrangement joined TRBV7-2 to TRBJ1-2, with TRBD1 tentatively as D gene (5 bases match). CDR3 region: CASTLGAFGGYTF. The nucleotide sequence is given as TGTGCCAGCACCCTAGGGGCTTTCGGGGGCTACACCTTC.